The rows below give T cell receptor beta chains drawn from one sample of a study of response to subunit inactivated influenza vaccine. TCRdb re-derived calls from the RT-PCR reads in MiXCR, one entry per CDR3 protein. The sample contains 550,000 to 650,000 distinct CDR3 sequences, over 9.5% of which appear only once. This specimen consisted of PBMCs from blood, obtained on the day of vaccination. These receptors were obtained from a man in his fifties who received an inactivated influenza vaccine. The CDR3 runs from the conserved cysteine through the conserved F or W. Each record gives: V gene, J gene, D gene, clone size, CDR3 length, CDR3 DNA, CDR3 protein. D genes are given only for firm matches. Only some rows state a clone size, as once, few, many or a class for expanded clones.

TRBV7-9	TRBJ2-7	NA	many	13	TGTGCCAGCAGCCCAAGCGGAGGGTACGAGCAGTACTTC	CASSPSGGYEQYF
TRBV10-3	TRBJ1-4	NA	NA	16	TGTGCCATCAGTGAGTCCGACCAAAGGGCTAATGAAAAACTGTTTTTT	CAISESDQRANEKLFF
TRBV4-3	TRBJ1-5	NA	NA	14	TGCGCCAGCAGCCAAGGTTGGGGAATTCAGCCCCAGCATTTT	CASSQGWGIQPQHF
TRBV12-3/TRBV12-4	TRBJ2-5	TRBD1	NA	13	TGTGCCAGCACCTACAGGGGGTGGGAGACCCAGTACTTC	CASTYRGWETQYF
TRBV20-1	TRBJ2-3	NA	NA	12	TGCAGTGCTCCAGGGGTCTGGGGGAACCAGTATTTT	CSAPGVWGNQYF
TRBV18	TRBJ2-1	TRBD2	NA	15	TGTGCCAGCTCACCGCCGGGACTAGGGGACTTTGAGCAGTTCTTC	CASSPPGLGDFEQFF
TRBV5-1	TRBJ2-7	NA	NA	13	TGCGCCAGCAGCTTGGCCGTCGGTGCCGAGCAGTACTTC	CASSLAVGAEQYF
TRBV6-2/TRBV6-3	TRBJ2-4	NA	many	14	TGTGCCAGCAGTTACTCGGCGGTCACTAACATTCAGTACTTC	CASSYSAVTNIQYF
TRBV25-1	TRBJ1-1	NA	many	13	TGTGCCAGCAGTGCGACAGGGAACACTGAAGCTTTCTTT	CASSATGNTEAFF
TRBV4-3	TRBJ2-5	NA	many	13	TGCGCCAGCAGCCCGGACTTGGGGGAGACCCAGTACTTC	CASSPDLGETQYF
TRBV30	TRBJ2-1	NA	few	12	TGTGCCTGGAGTGTAAATGGGAATGAGCAGTTCTTC	CAWSVNGNEQFF
TRBV6-5	TRBJ2-1	NA	NA	14	TGTGCCAGCAGTTACGGGACTTCCTCCAATGAGCAGTTCTTC	CASSYGTSSNEQFF
TRBV19	TRBJ1-5	NA	NA	14	TGTGCCAGTAAGACAGTACTTAGCAATCAGCCCCAGCATTTT	CASKTVLSNQPQHF
TRBV6-2/TRBV6-3	TRBJ2-7	NA	many	12	TGTGCCAGCAGTTACCCGCCGGGCGAGCAGTACTTC	CASSYPPGEQYF
TRBV2	TRBJ1-5	NA	few	15	TGTGCCAGCAGTGAAGACAGACTACTGCATCAGCCCCAGCATTTT	CASSEDRLLHQPQHF
TRBV6-1	TRBJ1-5	NA	NA	14	TGTGCCAGCAGTGAAGTCGGCAGCAATCAGCCCCAGCATTTT	CASSEVGSNQPQHF
TRBV6-2/TRBV6-3	TRBJ1-2	NA	NA	20	TGTGCCAGCAGTTACTCGGCCCTAGGGACGACAGTCCGCTCTAACTATGGCTACACCTTC	CASSYSALGTTVRSNYGYTF
TRBV6-5	TRBJ1-2	NA	many	13	TGTGCCAGCAGTTACAACAGCTTCTATGGCTACACCTTC	CASSYNSFYGYTF
TRBV29-1	TRBJ2-1	TRBD2	many	15	TGCAGCGTCGCAGCAACTAGCGGGAGTAGGAATGAGCAGTTCTTC	CSVAATSGSRNEQFF
TRBV30	TRBJ2-3	NA	few	14	TGTGCCTGGAGTGTATCGGGGGCGACGGGTACGCAGTATTTT	CAWSVSGATGTQYF
TRBV7-9	TRBJ2-3	TRBD2	few	12	TGTGTCGGGGGGGCCGATGAGAGGGCGCAGTATTTT	CVGGADERAQYF
TRBV3-1	TRBJ2-1	TRBD2	many	22	TGTGCCAGCAGCCCTCAGCCTGGGCTAGCGGGAGTCAAAAGGATGATTAACAATGAGCAGTTCTTC	CASSPQPGLAGVKRMINNEQFF
TRBV27	TRBJ2-6	NA	NA	16	TGTGCCAGCAGTTTACAGGGGTTCTCTGGGGCCAACGTCCTGACTTTC	CASSLQGFSGANVLTF
TRBV12-3/TRBV12-4	TRBJ2-1	NA	NA	13	TGTGCCAGCAGTCCGGCCGTGATGAGGAGGAGGTTCTTC	CASSPAVMRRRFF
TRBV7-6	TRBJ2-7	NA	few	15	TGTGCCAGCAGCTTAGAGGAGGGGGGACTTTATGAGCAGTACTTC	CASSLEEGGLYEQYF
TRBV11-3	TRBJ2-1	NA	many	13	TGTGCCAGCAGCTTAGATTACAAAAGTGAGCAGTTCTTC	CASSLDYKSEQFF
TRBV5-1	TRBJ2-5	TRBD2	few	20	TGCGCCAGCAGCTCCCGGGACAGAGGACTAGCGGGGGTCATGGGGGAGACCCAGTACTTC	CASSSRDRGLAGVMGETQYF
TRBV11-2	TRBJ2-2	NA	NA	13	TGTGCCAGCAGCTTAGGGGTACGCGGGGAGCTGTTTTTT	CASSLGVRGELFF
TRBV6-2/TRBV6-3	TRBJ2-5	NA	NA	14	TGTGCCAGCAGTTACGGGGGGCGCAGAGAGACCCAGTACTTC	CASSYGGRRETQYF
TRBV11-2	TRBJ2-1	TRBD1	many	14	TGTGCCAGCAGCATCGGACAGGGGGCAATTGAGCAGTTCTTC	CASSIGQGAIEQFF
TRBV15	TRBJ2-3	NA	NA	14	TGTGCCACCAGCAGGAGGGACAACACAGATACGCAGTATTTT	CATSRRDNTDTQYF
TRBV7-8	TRBJ2-2	NA	many	14	TGTGCCAGCAGCTTAGTACAGGGAATCGGGGAGCTGTTTTTT	CASSLVQGIGELFF
TRBV25-1	TRBJ2-4	NA	NA	13	TGTGCCAGCAACGGCCTTCTGGGGGACATTCAGTACTTC	CASNGLLGDIQYF
TRBV12-3/TRBV12-4	TRBJ2-3	NA	few	15	TGTGCCAGCACACGGGGCGGGGGCCTGCTGGATACGCAGTATTTT	CASTRGGGLLDTQYF
TRBV5-1	TRBJ2-7	NA	NA	11	TGCGCCAGCAGCCTAGACACGGAGCAGTACTTC	CASSLDTEQYF
TRBV7-9	TRBJ1-2	NA	few	12	TGTGCCAGCAGCCCCCAGTCGTATGGCTACACCTTC	CASSPQSYGYTF
TRBV10-3	TRBJ2-1	TRBD2	few	14	TGTGCCATCAGTGAGATAGCGGGAGGCAATGAGCAGTTCTTC	CAISEIAGGNEQFF
TRBV12-3/TRBV12-4	TRBJ2-7	NA	few	11	TGTGCCAGCAGTTTCAGGAATGAGCAGTACTTC	CASSFRNEQYF
TRBV24-1	TRBJ2-3	TRBD1	NA	16	TGTGCCACCAGTGGAGTGACAGGGCTTAGCACAGATACGCAGTATTTT	CATSGVTGLSTDTQYF
TRBV5-1	TRBJ2-7	TRBD2	few	16	TGCGCCAGCAGCCCCGGGGGTAGCGGGAGTTCCTACGAGCAGTACTTC	CASSPGGSGSSYEQYF
TRBV7-2	TRBJ2-3	NA	NA	17	TGTGCCAGCAGCTTATTGACTCCGGGGGCTACCGGAGATACGCAGTATTTT	CASSLLTPGATGDTQYF
TRBV20-1	TRBJ2-7	TRBD1	NA	14	TGCAGTGCATCAAAAGGGACAGGGTTTGACGAGCAGTACTTC	CSASKGTGFDEQYF
TRBV11-2	TRBJ1-1	NA	few	15	TGTGCCAGCAAGTCCTGGGGCCGGAGGAACACTGAAGCTTTCTTT	CASKSWGRRNTEAFF
TRBV7-9	TRBJ2-3	NA	few	14	TGTGCCAGCAGCTTCTTCGCTGATCCAGATACGCAGTATTTT	CASSFFADPDTQYF
TRBV5-1	TRBJ2-2	TRBD1	few	16	TGCGCCAGCAGCTTGGGGGACAGTATAAACACCGGGGAGCTGTTTTTT	CASSLGDSINTGELFF
TRBV5-1	TRBJ2-3	NA	few	15	TGCGCCAGCAGCTGGAGGGGAGACGGCACAGATACGCAGTATTTT	CASSWRGDGTDTQYF
TRBV12-3/TRBV12-4	TRBJ1-2	NA	many	12	TGTGCCAGCAGCCGGGAGTTCTATGGCTACACCTTC	CASSREFYGYTF
TRBV13	TRBJ1-1	NA	many	13	TGTGCCAGCAGCTTCGGCTGGAACACTGAAGCTTTCTTT	CASSFGWNTEAFF
TRBV5-6	TRBJ2-3	NA	NA	14	TGTGCCAGCAGCAAGGGACTTCGCACAGATACGCAGAATTTT	CASSKGLRTDTQNF
TRBV2	TRBJ2-5	TRBD1	few	15	TGTGCCAGCGGAACCGGGACAGGGTCACTTGAGACCCAGTACTTC	CASGTGTGSLETQYF
TRBV7-9	TRBJ2-6	NA	few	15	TGTGCCAGCAGGCCTACCCCGCGGGAATCCAACGTCCTGACTTTC	CASRPTPRESNVLTF
TRBV7-9	TRBJ2-5	NA	NA	14	TGTGCCAGCAGCGCAGGGACTTTGGTGGAGACCCAGTACTTC	CASSAGTLVETQYF
TRBV4-2	TRBJ2-5	TRBD2	NA	20	TGTGCCAGCAGCCAAGACATTGGGACTAGCGGGAGAGTGGAAGAAGAGACCCAGTACTTC	CASSQDIGTSGRVEEETQYF
TRBV7-2	TRBJ1-4	TRBD1	few	16	TGTGCCAGCAGCTTAGAGGGGACAGGGGGAAATGAAAAACTGTTTTTT	CASSLEGTGGNEKLFF
TRBV19	TRBJ2-1	NA	few	12	TGTGCCAGTAGTATAGGTTACAATGAGCAGTTCTTC	CASSIGYNEQFF
TRBV20-1	TRBJ2-7	NA	few	14	TGCAGTGCTAGCCTTCCCGGAGCCTACTACGAGCAGTACTTC	CSASLPGAYYEQYF
TRBV4-1	TRBJ2-2	TRBD2	NA	16	TGCGCCAGCAGCCAAGGCCGACTAGCGGAGGCCGGGGAGCTGTTTTTT	CASSQGRLAEAGELFF
TRBV11-3	TRBJ1-2	NA	many	13	TGTGCCAGCAGCTTAGGGGACGGCTATGGCTACACCTTC	CASSLGDGYGYTF
TRBV12-3/TRBV12-4	TRBJ2-3	TRBD2	few	15	TGTGCCAGCAATCCGGGACTATACTTCACAGATACGCAGTATTTT	CASNPGLYFTDTQYF